This T cell receptor (beta chain) was sequenced during a study of cytomegalovirus exposure and HLA in healthy donors. Overall study results and limits: Follow-up analysis seemed to connect common viral pathogens with several of the most significant clusters identified. Analyzed later, most CMV-associated TCR beta chains appeared HLA-restricted. A link between a missense DCLRE1C variant and TCR beta V- and J-gene trimming emerged from a later analysis.

A word on this clone: Its antigen is not known.

With 60 Vbeta and 13 Jbeta primers, the PCR was carried out. Libraries were prepared by immunoSEQ multiplex PCR; TCRdb keeps only in-frame clonotypes and omits some of them. The data contain about 120,000 clones, 65% to 80% of them seen just once; the ten biggest clones take up about 10%. The germline V gene has CDR1 MNHNS and CDR2 SASEGT. Germline trimming cut 5 bases from V and 3 bases from J; bases unmatched to any gene: 6. This CDR3 spans 14 amino acids. This TCR derives from a man aged 40-49 years in good health and CMV-seropositive. Sequenced: PBMCs. The chain links TRBV6-1 to TRBJ1-2, with 7 bases that match TRBD1. The DNA of the CDR3 is TGTGCCAGCAGTCCGAGCGACAGGGACTATGGCTACACCTTC. As protein: CASSPSDRDYGYTF.